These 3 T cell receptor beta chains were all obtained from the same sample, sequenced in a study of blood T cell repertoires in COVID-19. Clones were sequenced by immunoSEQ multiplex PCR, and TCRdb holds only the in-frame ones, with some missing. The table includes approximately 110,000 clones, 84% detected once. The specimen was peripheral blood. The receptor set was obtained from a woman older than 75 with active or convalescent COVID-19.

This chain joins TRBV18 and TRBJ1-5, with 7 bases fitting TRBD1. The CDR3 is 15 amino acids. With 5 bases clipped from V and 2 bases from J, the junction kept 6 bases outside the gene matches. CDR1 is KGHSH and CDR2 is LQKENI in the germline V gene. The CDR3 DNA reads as TGTGCCAGCTCAACTACAGGGGTCGGCAATCAGCCCCAGCATTTT. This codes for CASSTTGVGNQPQHF.

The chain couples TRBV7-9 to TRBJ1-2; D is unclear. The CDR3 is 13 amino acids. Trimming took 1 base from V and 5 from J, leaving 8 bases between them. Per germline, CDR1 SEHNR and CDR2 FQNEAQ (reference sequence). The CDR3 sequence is CASSLGPGYGYTF. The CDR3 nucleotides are TGTGCCAGCAGCTTAGGGCCAGGATATGGCTACACCTTC.

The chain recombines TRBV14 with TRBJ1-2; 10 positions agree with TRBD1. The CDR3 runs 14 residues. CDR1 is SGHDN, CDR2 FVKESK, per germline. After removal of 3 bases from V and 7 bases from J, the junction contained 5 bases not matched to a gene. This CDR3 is CASSHGQGVGGYTF. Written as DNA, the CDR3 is TGTGCCAGCAGCCACGGACAGGGGGTTGGTGGCTACACCTTC. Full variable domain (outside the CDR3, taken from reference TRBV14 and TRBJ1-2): EAGVTQFPSHSVIEKGQTVTLRCDPISGHDNLYWYRRVMGKEIKFLLHFVKESKQDESGMPNNRFLAERTGGTYSTLKVQPAELEDSGVYFCASSHGQGVGGYTFGSGTRLTVV.